This entry describes one T cell receptor (beta chain). Antigen: not known. The sample belongs to a study of cytomegalovirus exposure and HLA in healthy donors. The wider study: Early released data comprised tens of millions of unique TCRs from HLA-typed donors.

Study-wide results and caveats: Presence/absence results assume similar sequencing depth per donor, which may not hold. TCR beta V- and J-gene trimming, according to a later analysis, was linked to a missense DCLRE1C variant.

Per the germline V gene, CDR1 is ENHRY and CDR2 is SYGVKD. The CDR3 contains 16 residues. The germline V and J ends were trimmed by 10 bases and 0 bases, with 22 bases remaining between them. PCR involved 60 Vbeta and 13 Jbeta primers. TCRdb keeps only in-frame clones here, not all; method: immunoSEQ multiplex PCR. The sample carries about 140,000 clones, approximately 78% recorded once. The chain has TRBV10-3 and TRBJ2-7, with TRBD2 as a possible D gene (7 bases). This TCR derives from a woman between 40 and 50 years old in good health and CMV-seropositive. What was sequenced was PBMCs. DNA for the CDR3: TGTGCCACCTTGGGAGGGGGACCTAACGACTCCTACGAGCAGTACTTC. Its translation: CATLGGGPNDSYEQYF.